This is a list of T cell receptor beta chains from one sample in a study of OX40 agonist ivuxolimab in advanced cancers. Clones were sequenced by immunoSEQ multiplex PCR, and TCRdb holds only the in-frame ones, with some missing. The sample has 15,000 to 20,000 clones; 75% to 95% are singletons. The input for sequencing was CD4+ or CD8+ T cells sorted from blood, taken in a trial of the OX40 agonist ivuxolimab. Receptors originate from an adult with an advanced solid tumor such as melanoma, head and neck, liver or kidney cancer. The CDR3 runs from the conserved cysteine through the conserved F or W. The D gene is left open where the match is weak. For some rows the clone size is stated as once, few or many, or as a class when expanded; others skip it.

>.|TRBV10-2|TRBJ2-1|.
CASSEPPSGYNEQFF
TGCGCCAGCAGTGAGCCTCCCTCCGGTTACAATGAGCAGTTCTTC
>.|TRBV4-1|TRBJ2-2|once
CASSQAGGYTGELFF
TGCGCCAGCAGCCAAGCCGGAGGTTACACCGGGGAGCTGTTTTTT
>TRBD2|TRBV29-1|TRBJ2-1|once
CSVPGLAGALYNEQFF
TGCAGCGTTCCCGGCCTAGCGGGAGCCCTGTACAATGAGCAGTTCTTC
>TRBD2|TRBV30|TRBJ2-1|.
CAWYPLAGKHNEQFF
TGTGCCTGGTATCCACTAGCGGGAAAACACAATGAGCAGTTCTTC
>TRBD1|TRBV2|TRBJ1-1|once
CASRGTGDGANTEAFF
TGTGCCAGCAGAGGGACAGGGGATGGGGCGAACACTGAAGCTTTCTTT
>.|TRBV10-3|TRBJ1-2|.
CAISGSRGYGYTF
TGTGCCATCAGTGGAAGCAGGGGCTATGGCTACACCTTC
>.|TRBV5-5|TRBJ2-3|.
CASSLGASLADTQYF
TGTGCCAGCAGCTTGGGGGCTAGTCTGGCAGATACGCAGTATTTT
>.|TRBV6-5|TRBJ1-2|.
CASSEGGRWDGYTF
TGTGCCAGCAGTGAAGGGGGACGGTGGGATGGCTACACCTTC
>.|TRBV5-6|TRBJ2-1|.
CASSHDNLLEQFF
TGTGCCAGCAGCCATGACAACCTCCTAGAGCAGTTCTTC
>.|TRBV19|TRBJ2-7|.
CASSLAGPSPPYYEQYF
TGTGCCAGTAGTTTGGCCGGGCCCTCCCCCCCTTACTACGAGCAGTACTTC
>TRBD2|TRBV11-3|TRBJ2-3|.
CASSFPRTSGRAADTQYF
TGTGCCAGCAGCTTTCCCAGGACTAGCGGGAGGGCAGCAGATACGCAGTATTTT
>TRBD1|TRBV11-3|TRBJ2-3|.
CASSPRDRGTDTQYF
TGTGCCAGCAGCCCTCGGGACAGGGGCACAGATACGCAGTATTTT
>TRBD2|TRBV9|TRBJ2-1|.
CASSVGGTSGRSSYNEQFF
TGTGCCAGCAGCGTAGGGGGGACTAGCGGGAGAAGCTCCTACAATGAGCAGTTCTTC
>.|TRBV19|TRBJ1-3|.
CASSIGGISGNTIYF
TGTGCCAGTAGTATAGGGGGTATCTCTGGAAACACCATATATTTT
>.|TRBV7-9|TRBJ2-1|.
CASSQGDYYNEQFF
TGTGCCAGCAGCCAGGGGGACTACTACAATGAGCAGTTCTTC
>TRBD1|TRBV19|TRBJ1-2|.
CASSIGQGYGYTF
TGTGCCAGTAGTATAGGACAGGGGTATGGCTACACCTTC
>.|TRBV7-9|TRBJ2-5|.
CASSPRTPQETQYF
TGTGCCAGCAGCCCCCGGACGCCCCAAGAGACCCAGTACTTC
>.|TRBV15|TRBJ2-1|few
CATSRDRGGGGSSYNEQFF
TGTGCCACCAGCAGAGATAGGGGGGGAGGCGGGAGCTCCTACAATGAGCAGTTCTTC
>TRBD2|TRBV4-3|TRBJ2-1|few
CASSQREGLAGVNEQFF
TGCGCCAGCAGCCAACGTGAGGGACTAGCGGGAGTGAATGAGCAGTTCTTC
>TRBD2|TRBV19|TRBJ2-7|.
CASSVAGGPVEQYF
TGTGCCAGTAGTGTAGCGGGAGGGCCGGTCGAGCAGTACTTC
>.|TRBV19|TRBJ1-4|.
CASSMGRGTNEKLFF
TGTGCCAGTAGTATGGGGAGGGGGACTAATGAAAAACTGTTTTTT
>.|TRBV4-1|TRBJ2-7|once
CASSQAYRGLGSYEQYF
TGCGCCAGCAGCCAAGCTTACAGGGGACTAGGCTCCTACGAGCAGTACTTC
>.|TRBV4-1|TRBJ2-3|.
CASSPEEGRIIGTQYF
TGCGCCAGCAGCCCCGAGGAGGGGCGGATTATCGGTACGCAGTATTTT
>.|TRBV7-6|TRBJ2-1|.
CASSSDYGNEQFF
TGTGCCAGCAGCTCAGACTATGGCAATGAGCAGTTCTTC
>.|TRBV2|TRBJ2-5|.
CASEDGTGETQYF
TGTGCCTCTGAGGATGGGACTGGAGAGACCCAGTACTTC
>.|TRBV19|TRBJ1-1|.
CASSIYAGPMNTEAFF
TGTGCCAGTAGTATTTATGCGGGACCCATGAACACTGAAGCTTTCTTT
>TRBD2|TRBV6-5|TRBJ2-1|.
CASRRLAGAYNEQFF
TGTGCCAGCAGGAGACTAGCGGGAGCCTACAATGAGCAGTTCTTC
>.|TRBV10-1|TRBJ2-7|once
CASSEFLNNQVHEQYF
TGCGCCAGCAGTGAGTTTTTGAACAACCAGGTCCACGAGCAGTACTTC
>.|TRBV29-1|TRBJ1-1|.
CSVDSPGLFTEAFF
TGCAGCGTTGACTCACCGGGCCTTTTCACTGAAGCTTTCTTT
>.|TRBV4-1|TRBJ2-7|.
CASSDSPGLPSEQYF
TGCGCCAGCAGCGACAGTCCGGGACTCCCTTCCGAGCAGTACTTC
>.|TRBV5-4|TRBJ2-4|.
CASSGRGTKNIQYF
TGTGCCAGCAGCGGCCGTGGAACCAAAAACATTCAGTACTTC
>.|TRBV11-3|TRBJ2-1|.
CASSPKAGNEQFF
TGTGCCAGCAGCCCCAAGGCGGGCAATGAGCAGTTCTTC
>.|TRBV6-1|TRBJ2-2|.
CASRRSPDGAGELFF
TGTGCCAGCAGGAGGAGTCCCGACGGCGCCGGGGAGCTGTTTTTT
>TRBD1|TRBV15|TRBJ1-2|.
CATSEGDRVPSYGYTF
TGTGCCACCAGCGAAGGGGACAGGGTACCTTCCTATGGCTACACCTTC
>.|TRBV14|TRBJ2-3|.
CASSLTTGPFYYF
TGTGCCAGCAGCCTGACCACGGGGCCCTTTTACTATTTT
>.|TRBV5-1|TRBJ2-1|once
CASSLGRELSYNEQFF
TGCGCCAGCAGCTTGGGCCGGGAGTTGTCCTACAATGAGCAGTTCTTC
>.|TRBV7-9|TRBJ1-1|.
CASQGPGTEAFF
TGTGCCAGCCAGGGGCCGGGCACTGAAGCTTTCTTT
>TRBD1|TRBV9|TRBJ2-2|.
CASSAEGQANTGELFF
TGTGCCAGCAGCGCCGAAGGACAGGCGAACACCGGGGAGCTGTTTTTT
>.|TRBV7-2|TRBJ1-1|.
CASSRSSIWGRDTEAFF
TGTGCCAGCAGCCGTTCCTCAATATGGGGGCGCGACACTGAAGCTTTCTTT
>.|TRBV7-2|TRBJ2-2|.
CASSLSSGHTGELFF
TGTGCCAGCAGTTTAAGCAGCGGGCACACCGGGGAGCTGTTTTTT
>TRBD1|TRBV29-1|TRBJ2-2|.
CSGSGTENTGELFF
TGCAGCGGTTCCGGGACAGAGAACACCGGGGAGCTGTTTTTT
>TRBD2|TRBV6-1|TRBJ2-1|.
CASIRLAGTRNEQFF
TGTGCCAGCATAAGACTAGCGGGAACTCGCAATGAGCAGTTCTTC
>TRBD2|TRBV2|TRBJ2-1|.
CASSELTSGYNEQFF
TGTGCCAGCAGTGAATTGACTAGCGGGTACAATGAGCAGTTCTTC
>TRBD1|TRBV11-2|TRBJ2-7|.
CASRAPGQGTYEQYF
TGTGCCAGCAGAGCACCCGGACAGGGCACCTACGAGCAGTACTTC
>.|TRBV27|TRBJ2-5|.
CASRPKYQETQYF
TGTGCCAGCAGGCCTAAGTACCAAGAGACCCAGTACTTC
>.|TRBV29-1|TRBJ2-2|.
CSVGGFTGELFF
TGCAGCGTTGGTGGCTTCACCGGGGAGCTGTTTTTT
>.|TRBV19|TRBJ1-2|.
CASSIGAVYTF
TGTGCCAGTAGTATAGGTGCGGTCTACACCTTC
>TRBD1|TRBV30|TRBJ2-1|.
CAWSATGSEQFF
TGTGCCTGGAGTGCGACAGGGTCGGAGCAGTTCTTC
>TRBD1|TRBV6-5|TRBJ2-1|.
CASRPQGGPYNEQFF
TGTGCCAGCAGGCCTCAAGGGGGCCCCTACAATGAGCAGTTCTTC
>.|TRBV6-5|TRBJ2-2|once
CASSYVGEVPGELFF
TGTGCCAGCAGTTACGTGGGAGAGGTTCCCGGGGAGCTGTTTTTT
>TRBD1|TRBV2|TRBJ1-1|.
CATRQGRSTEAFF
TGTGCCACAAGACAGGGGCGCAGCACTGAAGCTTTCTTT
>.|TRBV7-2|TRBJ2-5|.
CASSLPPQETQYF
TGTGCCAGCAGCTTACCGCCCCAGGAGACCCAGTACTTC
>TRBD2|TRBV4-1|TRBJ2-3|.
CASSQGWTSGSPTDTQYF
TGCGCCAGCAGCCAAGGGTGGACTAGCGGGAGTCCCACAGATACGCAGTATTTT
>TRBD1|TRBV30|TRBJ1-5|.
CAWSVRQGDQPQHF
TGTGCCTGGAGTGTACGACAGGGGGATCAGCCCCAGCATTTT
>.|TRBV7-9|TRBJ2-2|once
CASSPGGGSSWYTGELFF
TGTGCCAGCAGCCCCGGGGGCGGGAGCAGTTGGTACACCGGGGAGCTGTTTTTT
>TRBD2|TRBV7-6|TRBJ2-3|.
CASSLGLAGASSTDTQYF
TGTGCCAGCAGCTTAGGGCTAGCGGGAGCCTCTAGCACAGATACGCAGTATTTT
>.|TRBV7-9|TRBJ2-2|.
CASSPSEAPNTGELFF
TGTGCCAGCAGCCCTTCTGAGGCGCCCAACACCGGGGAGCTGTTTTTT
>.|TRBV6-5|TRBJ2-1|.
CASSYGWGHNEQFF
TGTGCCAGCAGTTACGGATGGGGACACAATGAGCAGTTCTTC
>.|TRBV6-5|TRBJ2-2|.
CASSRELTNTGELFF
TGTGCCAGCAGCCGGGAGCTGACGAACACCGGGGAGCTGTTTTTT